One sample yielded the 29 T cell receptor beta chains listed below, sequenced in a study of early T cells in non-severe SARS-CoV-2 infection. From the 5' RACE reads, TCRdb called clonotypes with MiXCR, one entry per CDR3 protein. The data show about 60,000 distinct CDR3 sequences, over 5% seen once. What was sequenced was whole blood. The receptors derive from an adult who was a healthcare worker with PCR-confirmed SARS-CoV-2 infection or an uninfected control (not recorded which).

The sample holds many counts of this clonotype. The J gene is TRBJ2-7, the V gene TRBV12-3 or TRBV12-4; no clear D gene. V shed 7 bases and J shed 3 bases, with 22 bases lying between them. CDR3 length equals 16 residues. This CDR3 is CASKRSGPGPHYEQYF. CDR3 DNA: TGTGCCAGCAAGAGGTCCGGGCCAGGACCTCACTACGAGCAGTACTTC.

In its sample, this clonotype was seen many times. V gene TRBV28 combines with J gene TRBJ1-1; D is unresolved. V was shortened by 7 bases and J by 0 bases, with 9 bases between the two germline ends. The germline V gene has CDR1 MDHEN and CDR2 SYDVKM. CDR3 size: 13 residues. The CDR3 coding sequence is TGTGCCAGCACAGTTTTGGTGAACACTGAAGCTTTCTTT. This codes for CASTVLVNTEAFF.

The CDR3 DNA follows: TGTGCCAGCTCACCAAGGAGACAGAATAATTCACCCCTCCACTTT. It is translated as CASSPRRQNNSPLHF. The J gene is TRBJ1-6, the V gene TRBV18; D may be TRBD1 (5 bases). The length of the CDR3 is 15 residues. Trimming took 2 bases from V and 5 from J, leaving 10 bases between them. Germline values: CDR1 KGHSH, CDR2 LQKENI.

The sample holds many counts of this clonotype. This chain connects TRBV2 to TRBJ1-5; possibly TRBD1 for D (5 bases). This CDR3 region has 15 residues. Germline V gene data show CDR1 as SNHLY and CDR2 as FYNNEI. Between the trimmed V and J ends, which lost 0 bases and 6 bases, there was a span of 12 bases. CDR3 amino acids: CASSEAPGLGQPQHF. The CDR3 bases are TGTGCCAGCAGTGAAGCGCCAGGGCTGGGTCAGCCCCAGCATTTT.

This clonotype was seen repeatedly, ten times or more. The chain couples TRBV6-2 or TRBV6-3 to TRBJ2-7; D gene ambiguous. V was trimmed by 2 bases and J by 2 bases, leaving 10 bases between them. Germline V gene sequence: CDR1 MNHEY, CDR2 SVGEGT. The CDR3 covers 14 residues. This CDR3 is CASSYGTDPYEQYF. As DNA, the CDR3 is TGTGCCAGCAGTTACGGAACGGACCCCTACGAGCAGTACTTC.

There are many counts of this clonotype. V gene TRBV4-1 combines with J gene TRBJ1-2; D may be TRBD1 (6 bases). Germline V gives CDR1 MGHRA, CDR2 YSYEKL. V lost 1 base and J lost 0, with 21 bases in between. CDR3 length equals 19 residues. As DNA, the CDR3 is TGCGCCAGCAGCCAAGTCGAGGGAGGTGGGGGCCCGCCTAACTATGGCTACACCTTC. Protein: CASSQVEGGGGPPNYGYTF.

This clonotype was found a few times. This sequence joins TRBV6-5 and TRBJ2-2; 10 bases map to TRBD1. The V segment lost 2 bases and the J segment 0 bases; nucleotides outside the gene matches: 6. The CDR3 totals 18 residues. The germline V gene has CDR1 MNHEY and CDR2 SVGAGI. The CDR3 DNA reads as TGTGCCAGCAGTTACGGCCGGGACAGGGGCCCGAACACCGGGGAGCTGTTTTTT. Encoded protein: CASSYGRDRGPNTGELFF.

This clonotype was seen at least ten times. The chain is built from TRBV7-9 and TRBJ2-5; D not resolved. CDR1 is SEHNR, CDR2 FQNEAQ, per germline (reference sequence). The germline V and J ends were trimmed by 9 bases and 2 bases, with 16 bases remaining between them. The length of the CDR3 is 14 residues. For the CDR3, the DNA is TGTGCCAGAGACGAGCTAGGGTCGCAAGAGACCCAGTACTTC. It translates to CARDELGSQETQYF.

Many counts were recorded for this clonotype. The chain carries TRBV30 and TRBJ2-5; D ambiguous. Trimming left V 4 bases short and J 4 bases short, with 7 bases between. In germline, CDR1 is GTSNPN, CDR2 SVGIG (reference sequence). This CDR3 is built from 11 residues. In nucleotides, the CDR3 is TGTGCCTGGAAGTCCCGAGAGACCCAGTACTTC. It codes for CAWKSRETQYF.

This clonotype was seen many times. The rearrangement uses TRBV29-1 and TRBJ2-3; TRBD2 aligns across 12 bases. The CDR3 totals 16 residues. The V and J ends lost 4 bases and 0 bases, in that order; junction bases with no gene match: 5. CDR1 and CDR2 from the germline V gene are SQVTM and ANQGSEA. The CDR3 sequence: CSVARTSGISTDTQYF. CDR3 sequence (DNA): TGCAGCGTTGCTAGGACTAGCGGGATAAGCACAGATACGCAGTATTTT.

This clonotype was picked up a small number of times. The chain recombines TRBV30 with TRBJ1-2, with a tentative D call TRBD1 (5 bases). The germline gives CDR1 GTSNPN, CDR2 SVGIG (reference sequence). The CDR3 spans 14 residues. V was clipped by 0 bases and J by 3 bases, with 11 bases between them. CDR3 loop: CAWSVRGGDYGYTF. As DNA, the CDR3 is TGTGCCTGGAGTGTACGTGGAGGGGACTATGGCTACACCTTC.

Regarding this clonotype: A single base separates this from a much larger clone, so it may be a read error. V is TRBV3-1 and J is TRBJ2-5; no reliable D call. Germline CDR1 is LGHDT and CDR2 is YNNKEL (reference sequence). CDR3 size: 17 residues. CDR3 DNA sequence: TGTGCCAGCAGCCAAGCCCGATCTGGGAACACGAAGGAGACCCGGTACTTC. Protein product: CASSQARSGNTKETRYF.

V usage is TRBV12-3 or TRBV12-4 and J usage is TRBJ2-1; 14 bases fit TRBD2. This CDR3 has 20 residues. V dropped 5 bases and J dropped 1; count of bases not matched to a gene: 13. The CDR3 sequence is CASSPGLAGGLLPSYNEQFF. The CDR3 DNA reads TGTGCCAGCAGTCCCGGACTAGCGGGGGGCCTCCTCCCTTCCTACAATGAGCAGTTCTTC.

This clonotype was recorded at least ten times. The rearrangement uses TRBV2 and TRBJ2-5; D is undetermined. CDR1 and CDR2 from the germline V gene are SNHLY and FYNNEI. This CDR3 has 12 residues. V gave up 4 bases and J gave up 3 bases, with 6 bases separating them. The CDR3 DNA sequence: TGTGCCAGCAGTGTAGTAAAAGAGACCCAGTACTTC. It translates to CASSVVKETQYF.

This clonotype was seen many times. V and J are TRBV9 and TRBJ2-1, with D possibly TRBD1 on 6 matching bases. Per germline, CDR1 SGDLS and CDR2 YYNGEE. V gave up 4 bases and J gave up 9 bases, with 17 bases separating them. This CDR3 region has 14 residues. The CDR3 sequence is CASSTAGTFVEQFF. CDR3 nucleotide sequence: TGTGCCAGCAGCACCGCAGGGACATTCGTTGAGCAGTTCTTC. The full variable domain, rest sourced from reference TRBV9 and TRBJ2-1, is DSGVTQTPKHLITATGQRVTLRCSPRSGDLSVYWYQQSLDQGLQFLIQYYNGEERAKGNILERFSAQQFPDLHSELNLSSLELGDSALYFCASSTAGTFVEQFFGPGTRLTVL.

The table lists this clonotype with many counts. This chain joins TRBV7-3 and TRBJ2-7; D is tentatively TRBD1 or TRBD2 (5 bases each). The CDR3 loop spans 13 amino acids. V dropped 5 bases and J dropped 6 bases, with 14 bases sitting between them. Germline CDR1 and CDR2: SGHTA and FQGTGA. As DNA, the CDR3 is TGTGCCAGCAGCGCCCGGGACGTAGCCGAGCAGTACTTC. It codes for CASSARDVAEQYF.

This chain joins TRBV14 and TRBJ2-1, with TRBD2 identical over 8 bases. Germline trimming cut 4 bases from V and 6 bases from J; bases unmatched to any gene: 14. Germline V gives CDR1 SGHDN, CDR2 FVKESK. The CDR3 has 17 amino acids. The DNA for the CDR3 is TGTGCCAGCAGCCTCCCTGAAGAAGCGGGGGTATCCAATGAGCAGTTCTTC. Encoded protein: CASSLPEEAGVSNEQFF.

This clonotype was picked up many times. The chain uses TRBV30 and TRBJ2-2; D perhaps matches TRBD1 (6 bases). With 2 bases removed from V and 6 bases from J, the gap between germline ends came to 13 bases. The CDR3 length is 14 residues. The V gene's germline CDR1 is GTSNPN and CDR2 SVGIG (reference sequence). The CDR3 sequence: CAWSTNRVAGELFF. In nucleotides, the CDR3 is TGTGCCTGGAGTACCAACAGGGTCGCCGGGGAGCTGTTTTTT.

The chain uses TRBV15 and TRBJ1-4, with 7 bases lining up with TRBD1. The germline V gene encodes CDR1 LNHNV and CDR2 YYDKDF (reference sequence). The trim removed 8 bases at V and 1 base at J, leaving 4 bases unmatched. The CDR3 length is 14 residues. CDR3 region: CATGQGVTNEKLFF. The CDR3 DNA follows: TGTGCCACCGGCCAGGGGGTAACTAATGAAAAACTGTTTTTT.

This clonotype was detected many times. The rearrangement uses TRBV6-2 or TRBV6-3 and TRBJ2-7; 8 bases align to TRBD1. Per germline, CDR1 MNHEY and CDR2 SVGEGT. This CDR3 spans 17 amino acids. With 4 bases clipped from V and 3 bases from J, the junction kept 14 bases outside the gene matches. The CDR3 reads CASSFPSTGVVFYEQYF. In DNA, the CDR3 is TGTGCCAGCAGTTTCCCCTCGACAGGGGTCGTTTTCTACGAGCAGTACTTC.

The chain is built from TRBV5-6 and TRBJ1-6; D is uncertain. V lost 3 bases to trimming and J lost 6 bases, with 10 bases between them. Germline V CDR1 and CDR2: SGHDT, YYEEEE. The CDR3 extends over 14 amino acids. Here the CDR3 reads CASSCGGCNSPLHF. For the CDR3, the DNA is TGTGCCAGCAGCTGCGGAGGTTGTAATTCACCCCTCCACTTT.

V gene TRBV6-4 combines with J gene TRBJ2-1, with D unresolved. CDR1 MRHNA and CDR2 SNTAGT come from the germline V gene. Trimming cost V 2 bases and J 4 bases, with 6 bases left between them. The CDR3 is 13 amino acids. Here the CDR3 DNA reads TGTGCCAGCAGTGACGAACTATACAATGAGCAGTTCTTC. It yields the protein CASSDELYNEQFF.

The table lists this clonotype with a few counts. The CDR3 DNA reads TGTGCCAGCAGCGCGAGGGACAGGACCCACGAGCAGTACTTC. Translation: CASSARDRTHEQYF. This chain connects TRBV9 to TRBJ2-7, with 8 bases fitting TRBD1. CDR1 and CDR2 from the germline V gene are SGDLS and YYNGEE. This CDR3 is 14 amino acids long. The V and J ends lost 3 bases and 5 bases, in that order; junction bases with no gene match: 7.

In its sample, this clonotype was seen a few times. The V call is TRBV12-3 or TRBV12-4, the J call TRBJ1-4; no reliable D call. Trimming took off 7 bases at V and 10 bases at J, with 16 bases between the two ends. The CDR3 has 13 amino acids. The CDR3 region is CASTPQREGKLFF. DNA for the CDR3: TGTGCCAGCACCCCCCAAAGGGAGGGAAAACTGTTTTTT.

The chain joins TRBV7-9 to TRBJ2-5; D possibly matches TRBD1 or TRBD2 (5 bases each). V lost 5 bases and J lost 4, with 14 bases in between. The CDR3 contains 14 residues. Germline V gives CDR1 SEHNR, CDR2 FQNEAQ (reference sequence). CDR3 sequence (DNA): TGTGCCAGCAGCCCCCAACTAGGGGCAGAGACCCAGTACTTC. It encodes CASSPQLGAETQYF.

This clonotype was seen only a few times. The V and J genes are TRBV4-3 and TRBJ2-3, with TRBD2 identical over 10 bases. Per the germline V gene, CDR1 is LGHNA and CDR2 is YSLEER. The CDR3 covers 14 residues. The V and J ends lost 2 bases and 10 bases, in that order; junction bases with no gene match: 6. In DNA form, the CDR3 reads TGCGCCAGCAGCCAAAGCGGGGGGGCCGAAGCGCAGTATTTT. This gives the protein CASSQSGGAEAQYF.

This clonotype was found many times. The chain links TRBV20-1 to TRBJ2-7, with 13 bases fitting TRBD2. From germline, CDR1 is DFQATT and CDR2 SNEGSKA (reference sequence). The junction had 8 bases not matched to a gene; V was cut back by 8 bases and J by 7 bases. The CDR3 runs to 13 residues. CDR3 protein: CSFLGTSGKEQYF. The CDR3 DNA reads TGCAGTTTCCTTGGGACTAGCGGGAAGGAGCAGTACTTC.

This clonotype was seen more than once but under ten times. This chain connects TRBV27 to TRBJ1-1; TRBD1 agrees at 7 bases. This CDR3 comprises 14 residues. Germline CDR1 reads MNHEY; CDR2 reads SMNVEV (reference sequence). V dropped 5 bases and J dropped 8; count of bases not matched to a gene: 11. The CDR3 sequence is CASSPYLDRPEAFF. For the CDR3, the DNA is TGTGCCAGCAGTCCCTACCTGGACAGGCCCGAAGCTTTCTTT.

This clonotype has at least ten counts. The chain uses TRBV10-3 and TRBJ2-7; unclear D gene. The germline V and J ends were trimmed by 3 bases and 0 bases, with 0 bases remaining between them. The germline V gene has CDR1 ENHRY and CDR2 SYGVKD. The CDR3 has 11 residues. The CDR3 DNA reads TGTGCCATCAGTGACTCCTACGAGCAGTACTTC. Protein sequence: CAISDSYEQYF.